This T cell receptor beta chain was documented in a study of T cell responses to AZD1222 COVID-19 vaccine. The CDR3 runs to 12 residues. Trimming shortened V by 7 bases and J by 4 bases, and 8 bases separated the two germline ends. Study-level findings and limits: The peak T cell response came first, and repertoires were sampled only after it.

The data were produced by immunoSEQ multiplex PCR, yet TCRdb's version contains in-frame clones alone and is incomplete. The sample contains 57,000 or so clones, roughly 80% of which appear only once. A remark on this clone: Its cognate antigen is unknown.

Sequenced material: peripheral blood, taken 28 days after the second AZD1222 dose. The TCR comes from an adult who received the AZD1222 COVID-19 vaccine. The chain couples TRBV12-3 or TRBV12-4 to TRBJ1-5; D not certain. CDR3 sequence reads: CASTLGNQPQHF. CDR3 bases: TGTGCCAGCACCCTCGGGAATCAGCCCCAGCATTTT.